Each of the 30 T cell receptor beta chains below was sequenced from the same sample in a study of cytomegalovirus exposure and HLA in healthy donors. PCR was performed using 60 Vbeta and 13 Jbeta primers. Data came from immunoSEQ multiplex PCR; TCRdb stores just in-frame clones and leaves some out. In the table there are 160,000 or so clones, about 80% of which are singletons. Material: PBMCs. The source is a man younger than 35 in good health and CMV-seropositive.

This rearrangement joins TRBV5-4 to TRBJ2-7; perhaps TRBD1 as D (6 bases). The length of the CDR3 is 15 residues. Germline CDR1 is SGHNT and CDR2 is YYREEE (reference sequence). V lost 4 bases and J lost 3, with 17 bases in between. In nucleotides, the CDR3 is TGTGCCAGCAGCCCTGGGGGCAGGGCTGTCTACGAGCAGTACTTC. Translation: CASSPGGRAVYEQYF.

A few counts support this clone. The CDR3 bases are TGTGCCAGTACCAACTTGGGGGGGGCTGGCAATCAGCCCCAGCATTTT. Its translation is CASTNLGGAGNQPQHF. This chain links TRBV19 with TRBJ1-5; possible D gene TRBD1, 6 bases. The germline V gene has CDR1 LNHDA and CDR2 SQIVND (reference sequence). The CDR3 covers 16 residues. Trimming removed 7 bases at V and 2 bases at J, with 18 bases between. The full variable domain, completed using reference TRBV19 and TRBJ1-5, is DGGITQSPKYLFRKEGQNVTLSCEQNLNHDAMYWYRQDPGQGLRLIYYSQIVNDFQKGDIAEGYSVSREKKESFPLTVTSAQKNPTAFYLCASTNLGGAGNQPQHFGDGTRLSIL.

This clone came up once. At one boundary the junction diverges from the germline segment, which might be a read error. J is TRBJ2-7 and V is TRBV7-9, with 7 bases identical to TRBD1. This CDR3 has 13 amino acids. Germline CDR1 and CDR2: SEHNR and FQNEAQ (reference sequence). The CDR3 DNA follows: TGTTCCAGCAGCTGGGGGACAGACTACGAGCAGTACTTC. Translating gives CSSSWGTDYEQYF. The full variable domain, rest sourced from reference TRBV7-9 and TRBJ2-7, is DTGVSQNPRHKITKRGQNVTFRCDPISEHNRLYWYRQTLGQGPEFLTYFQNEAQLEKSRLLSDRFSAERPKGSFSTLEIQRTEQGDSAMYLCSSSWGTDYEQYFGPGTRLTVT.

In the case of this clone: Other nucleotide sequences in the sample specify the same CDR3. This chain links TRBV9 with TRBJ1-1; no firm D call. With 0 bases removed from V and 0 bases from J, the gap between germline ends came to 6 bases. Per germline, CDR1 SGDLS and CDR2 YYNGEE. The CDR3 sequence is 14 residues long. The CDR3 reads CASSVGHLNTEAFF. Written as DNA, the CDR3 is TGTGCCAGCAGCGTAGGACACCTGAACACTGAAGCTTTCTTT. The variable domain in full, with the rest retrieved from reference TRBV9 and TRBJ1-1, is DSGVTQTPKHLITATGQRVTLRCSPRSGDLSVYWYQQSLDQGLQFLIQYYNGEERAKGNILERFSAQQFPDLHSELNLSSLELGDSALYFCASSVGHLNTEAFFGQGTRLTVV.

This clone occurred a few times. The CDR3 coding sequence is TGTGCCAGCAGTCCCGGGACAGCCGATAAAGAGACCCAGTACTTC. This translates into CASSPGTADKETQYF. The rearrangement uses TRBV11-2 and TRBJ2-5; 7 nucleotides match TRBD1. The CDR3 spans 15 residues. The germline V gene encodes CDR1 SGHAT and CDR2 FQNNGV. V dropped 6 bases and J dropped 3; count of bases not matched to a gene: 10.

The V call is TRBV5-6, the J call TRBJ1-5, with TRBD1 as a possible D gene (6 bases). The germline V and J ends were trimmed by 4 bases and 4 bases, with 15 bases remaining between them. The CDR3 has 15 residues. CDR1 and CDR2 from the germline V gene are SGHDT and YYEEEE. The CDR3 nucleotides read TGTGCCAGCAGCCCGGCGGGGGCACAGAATCAGCCCCAGCATTTT. Encoded protein: CASSPAGAQNQPQHF.

This sequence joins TRBV4-1 and TRBJ2-7; maybe TRBD2 (5 bases). The V gene lost 0 bases and the J gene lost 12 bases, with 12 bases spanning the gap. Per germline, CDR1 MGHRA and CDR2 YSYEKL. The CDR3 is 12 amino acids. CDR3 in amino acids: CASSQDMGALYF. DNA of the CDR3: TGCGCCAGCAGCCAAGATATGGGAGCGCTGTACTTC.

The chain carries TRBV29-1 and TRBJ1-3; TRBD1 is a possible D gene (6 bases). The CDR3 has 13 residues. Germline V lookup: CDR1 SQVTM, CDR2 ANQGSEA. V lost 4 bases and J lost 8, with 15 bases in between. In DNA, the CDR3 is TGCAGCGTTGCGACAGGAGTCGGAGACACCATATATTTT. Translating gives CSVATGVGDTIYF. The full variable domain, with the rest looked up from reference TRBV29-1 and TRBJ1-3, is SAVISQKPSRDICQRGTSLTIQCQVDSQVTMMFWYRQQPGQSLTLIATANQGSEATYESGFVIDKFPISRPNLTFSTLTVSNMSPEDSSIYLCSVATGVGDTIYFGEGSWLTVV.

V usage is TRBV10-2 and J usage is TRBJ2-5; TRBD2 matches 7 bases. CDR1 is WSHSY, CDR2 SAAADI, per germline. The CDR3 sequence is 16 residues long. Losses at the gene ends were 0 bases for V and 11 bases for J; bases not matched to a gene: 15. The CDR3 DNA follows: TGCGCCAGCAGTGAGTCCCGATGGGAGGGACTCCTAGAGCAGTACTTC. As protein: CASSESRWEGLLEQYF.

This chain uses TRBV5-4 with TRBJ2-3; no clear D gene. V lost 3 bases and J lost 2, with 7 bases in between. This CDR3 has 13 residues. CDR1 SGHNT and CDR2 YYREEE come from the germline V gene (reference sequence). CDR3 in DNA: TGTGCCAGCAGCTGGGCCGACACAGATACGCAGTATTTT. Its translation is CASSWADTDTQYF.

This rearrangement joins TRBV5-1 to TRBJ1-6; D unresolved. Germline V gene lookup returns CDR1 SGHRS and CDR2 YFSETQ. This CDR3 contains 15 residues. V was shortened by 3 bases and J by 10 bases, with 17 bases between the two germline ends. CDR3 loop: CASSYWPKPGSPLHF. As DNA, the CDR3 is TGCGCCAGCAGCTACTGGCCTAAACCCGGGTCACCCCTCCACTTT. Looking up the rest from reference TRBV5-1 and TRBJ1-6 gives the full variable domain: KAGVTQTPRYLIKTRGQQVTLSCSPISGHRSVSWYQQTPGQGLQFLFEYFSETQRNKGNFPGRFSGRQFSNSRSEMNVSTLELGDSALYLCASSYWPKPGSPLHFGNGTRLTVT.

J is TRBJ1-3 and V is TRBV7-2; tentative D call: TRBD1 (5 bases). The V end lost 5 bases, the J end lost 2 bases, and 10 bases lay between the germline ends. This CDR3 has 14 residues. Looked up from germline, CDR1 is SGHTA and CDR2 is FQGNSA. The CDR3 bases are TGTGCCAGCAGCCAAGACAGAACTGGAAACACCATATATTTT. Translation gives CASSQDRTGNTIYF.

The chain couples TRBV5-4 to TRBJ1-2, with 11 bases matching TRBD1. The length of the CDR3 is 15 residues. The germline gives CDR1 SGHNT, CDR2 YYREEE (reference sequence). Unmatched junction bases numbered 6, after V lost 4 bases and J lost 4 bases. The CDR3 protein is CASSRPGTGGYGYTF. DNA for the CDR3: TGTGCCAGCAGCCGTCCCGGGACAGGGGGCTATGGCTACACCTTC.

V usage is TRBV5-1 and J usage is TRBJ2-1, with 8 bases aligning to TRBD2. CDR1 and CDR2 (germline): SGHRS, YFSETQ. The CDR3 sequence is 15 residues long. Germline trimming cut 4 bases from V and 4 bases from J; bases unmatched to any gene: 7. CDR3 residues: CASSQGTSPYNEQFF. The CDR3 nucleotides are TGCGCCAGCAGCCAAGGGACTAGTCCTTACAATGAGCAGTTCTTC.

The chain combines TRBV5-4 with TRBJ2-7, with 9 bases aligning to TRBD1. V shed 4 bases and J 7 bases; nucleotides not matched to a gene: 12. CDR3 length equals 15 residues. Germline lookup yields CDR1 SGHNT and CDR2 YYREEE (reference sequence). As DNA, the CDR3 is TGTGCCAGCAGCAATGACAACACAGGGGGCAGGGAGCAGTACTTC. This gives the protein CASSNDNTGGREQYF.

This rearrangement joins TRBV10-3 to TRBJ2-1; the D is unclear. Germline CDR1 and CDR2: ENHRY and SYGVKD. This CDR3 is built from 11 residues. The V and J ends lost 7 bases and 5 bases respectively, with 6 bases between them. CDR3 DNA: TGTGCCATCACCCGGGACAATGAGCAGTTCTTC. It encodes CAITRDNEQFF.

The chain carries TRBV21-1 and TRBJ1-1. TRBV21-1 is tagged as a pseudogene. CDR3 size: 13 residues. DNA of the CDR3: TGTGCCAGCCGCCGGGGGATTGGAAGTGAAGCTTTCTTT. It specifies CASRRGIGSEAFF.

The chain combines TRBV5-4 with TRBJ2-4; TRBD2 is a possible D gene (5 bases). The CDR3 has 14 residues. V lost 1 base and J lost 3, with 8 bases in between. In germline, CDR1 is SGHNT, CDR2 YYREEE (reference sequence). The CDR3 reads CASSLFRDKNIQYF. CDR3 bases: TGTGCCAGCAGCTTGTTTCGGGACAAAAACATTCAGTACTTC. The variable domain in full, with the rest retrieved from reference TRBV5-4 and TRBJ2-4, is ETGVTQSPTHLIKTRGQQVTLRCSSQSGHNTVSWYQQALGQGPQFIFQYYREEENGRGNFPPRFSGLQFPNYSSELNVNALELDDSALYLCASSLFRDKNIQYFGAGTRLSVL.

The chain joins TRBV6-1 to TRBJ2-5, with D unclear. V was trimmed by 2 bases and J by 5 bases, leaving 12 bases between them. The CDR3 runs to 14 residues. Germline loops: CDR1 MNHNS, CDR2 SASEGT. DNA of the CDR3: TGTGCCAGCAGTGAATCAGTGTCTGTCGAGACCCAGTACTTC. Translation: CASSESVSVETQYF.

CDR3 sequence (DNA): TGCAACGCTTCCGAGGGGACTGCGAACGGAAACACCATATATTTT. Translating gives CNASEGTANGNTIYF. This sequence joins TRBV29-1 and TRBJ1-3; a possible D gene is TRBD1 (5 bases). This CDR3 comprises 15 residues. Germline loops: CDR1 SQVTM, CDR2 ANQGSEA.

Notes on this clone: This specimen includes other DNA sequences encoding the same CDR3. The J gene is TRBJ2-7, the V gene TRBV30; 9 bases align to TRBD1. Germline CDR1 is GTSNPN and CDR2 is SVGIG (reference sequence). Trimming took 3 bases from V and 5 from J; bases not matched to a gene: 8. The CDR3 runs 14 residues. In nucleotides, the CDR3 is TGTGCCTGGAGCGCCAACAGGGGGCGGCACGAGCAGTACTTC. Translation: CAWSANRGRHEQYF.

This rearrangement joins TRBV4-1 to TRBJ1-6; weak D call: TRBD1 (5 bases). Germline CDR1 and CDR2: MGHRA and YSYEKL. The V end lost 0 bases, the J end lost 11 bases, and 17 bases lay between the germline ends. The CDR3 spans 16 residues. In DNA form, the CDR3 reads TGCGCCAGCAGCCAAGATTCCCTGGCGGGGCGGGCACCCCTCCACTTT. As protein: CASSQDSLAGRAPLHF.

The chain carries TRBV2 and TRBJ1-5; D is ambiguous. The CDR3 consists of 13 residues. V was clipped by 8 bases and J by 4 bases, with 12 bases between them. Germline V gene data show CDR1 as SNHLY and CDR2 as FYNNEI. CDR3 coding DNA: TGTGCCAGCTTGCGAGGCCCGAATCAGCCCCAGCATTTT. Translated, it gives CASLRGPNQPQHF.

The V call is TRBV27, the J call TRBJ2-7, with 8 bases that match TRBD1. The CDR3 runs 13 residues. V dropped 5 bases and J dropped 2; count of bases not matched to a gene: 2. The germline V gene has CDR1 MNHEY and CDR2 SMNVEV (reference sequence). The CDR3 region is CASSMTGAYEQYF. In DNA, the CDR3 is TGTGCCAGCAGTATGACAGGGGCCTACGAGCAGTACTTC.

J is TRBJ2-2 and V is TRBV9; D remains unclear. Trimming stripped 4 bases from V and 6 bases from J, with 10 bases between. Germline V lookup: CDR1 SGDLS, CDR2 YYNGEE. This CDR3 has 13 residues. In nucleotides, the CDR3 is TGTGCCAGCAGCCCCGGGTCCGCCGGGGAGCTGTTTTTT. Translation: CASSPGSAGELFF.

The V call is TRBV9, the J call TRBJ1-2, with 9 bases matching TRBD1. With V trimmed by 3 bases and J by 8 bases, 5 bases remained unmatched. Germline lookup yields CDR1 SGDLS and CDR2 YYNGEE. The CDR3 consists of 13 residues. As DNA, the CDR3 is TGTGCCAGCAGCGGGGGGACAGGGCTAGGCTACACCTTC. Protein product: CASSGGTGLGYTF.

The chain is built from TRBV6-6 and TRBJ2-1; D is ambiguous. Trimming removed 10 bases at V and 6 bases at J, with 10 bases between. Per germline, CDR1 MNHNY and CDR2 SVGAGI (reference sequence). The CDR3 loop spans 11 amino acids. Written as DNA, the CDR3 is TGTGCCACCCAACATCTCAATGAGCAGTTCTTC. It encodes CATQHLNEQFF.

The chain joins TRBV6-4 to TRBJ2-6; D call uncertain. The CDR3 runs 15 residues. Germline lookup yields CDR1 MRHNA and CDR2 SNTAGT. Trimming left V 0 bases short and J 0 bases short, with 3 bases between. CDR3 region: CASSDSHSGANVLTF. CDR3 DNA: TGTGCCAGCAGTGACTCACACTCTGGGGCCAACGTCCTGACTTTC.

The chain combines TRBV5-8 with TRBJ2-7, with 7 positions matching TRBD1. Trimming cost V 1 base and J 5 bases; bases outside gene matches: 6. The CDR3 has 14 residues. Germline values: CDR1 SGHTS, CDR2 YDEGEE. CDR3 bases: TGTGCCAGCAGCTTGTTTGTCAGGGGGAACGAGCAGTACTTC. Translated: CASSLFVRGNEQYF.

This chain joins TRBV5-4 and TRBJ2-5, with TRBD2 matching 7 bases. The J call may be incorrect, as the DNA end agrees better with TRBJ2-7. In germline, CDR1 is SGHNT, CDR2 YYREEE (reference sequence). The CDR3 spans 16 residues. The CDR3 DNA is TGTGCCAGCAGCCCCGAAGGAGCGGGGATCACCTACGAGCAGTACTTC. It specifies CASSPEGAGITYEQYF.